This T cell receptor beta chain derives from a study of CD8+ T cells in alopecia areata. Sequencing relied on a cDNA template that was reverse transcribed from extracted RNA. The method was immunoSEQ multiplex PCR; TCRdb's version includes in-frame clones alone and lacks a portion of them. The table includes some 120,000 clones, around 50% detected once. Germline V gene sequence: CDR1 MNHEY, CDR2 SVGAGI. Trimming cost V 8 bases and J 5 bases, with 19 bases left between them. The CDR3 totals 15 residues. The investigators collected lesional scalp punch biopsies and peripheral blood from alopecia areata patients.

The TCR comes from a human donor with alopecia areata. Sequencing used CD4+ T cells sorted from blood, obtained at week 0. The chain joins TRBV6-5 to TRBJ2-4, with a possible D match to TRBD2 (5 bases). The CDR3 nucleotides read TGTGCCAGCCAGCAGTTTCCGGGAAATGAAAACATTCAGTACTTC. Its translation: CASQQFPGNENIQYF.